What follows describes a single TCR beta chain. Its antigen remains unknown. The germline V gene has CDR1 SGHVS and CDR2 FNYEAQ. CDR3 size: 15 residues. The sample comes from a study of monozygotic twins with inflammatory bowel disease. Points from the study as a whole: On the inverse Simpson index, IBD patients scored lower for TCRbeta diversity than healthy co-twins.

Used for each TCR library was 3500 ng of total RNA. Across eight separate reactions for each sample, cDNA was made. Template switching incorporated UMIs with a 6-nucleotide sample barcode. Reprocessing the 5' RACE reads, TCRdb reports a single entry for every CDR3 protein and omits DNA. The table for this sample gives 300,000 to 450,000 distinct CDR3 sequences. This TCR was sampled from a human donor with ulcerative colitis or Crohn's disease, or a healthy co-twin of an affected twin (not recorded which). Sequencing was performed on blood. V is TRBV7-6 and J is TRBJ1-2. CDR3 amino acids: CASSLDLSGWYGYTF.